Sequencing of this T cell receptor (beta chain) was carried out in a study of shared clonotypes between healthy human individuals. The count of this clone is one. No antigen is known for it. This CDR3 has 13 amino acids. From germline, CDR1 is MNHNS and CDR2 SASEGT. V was clipped by 5 bases and J by 3 bases, with 8 bases between them. The healthy adult donors were HIV-negative and reported no recent acute infections or vaccinations. TCRdb's copy holds only in-frame clones and misses some; the assay was immunoSEQ multiplex PCR. Of 300,000 to 400,000 clones listed, around 79% are singletons. Study-wide results and limits: Memory subsets generally showed lower estimated richness than naive subsets.

The sample taken for sequencing was memory CD4+ T cells sorted from blood. The subset is: CD45RA-negative fraction. The TCR comes from a man aged 30 to 45 in good health. This chain connects TRBV6-1 to TRBJ2-1; weak D call: TRBD1 (5 bases). CDR3 nucleotides: TGTGCCAGCAGTAAAGACAGCTACAATGAGCAGTTCTTC. Its translation: CASSKDSYNEQFF.